The T cell receptor beta chain under discussion was sequenced for a study of T cell responses to AZD1222 COVID-19 vaccine. This CDR3 has 16 amino acids. CDR1 and CDR2 (germline): SEHNR, FQNEAQ (reference sequence). Trimming at V came to 4 bases and at J to 6 bases, leaving 15 bases not matched to a gene. The data were produced by immunoSEQ multiplex PCR, yet TCRdb's version contains in-frame clones alone and is incomplete. The table has fewer than 110,000 clones, about nine tenths seen once. The starting material was peripheral blood, obtained on day 0 of AZD1222 vaccination. The genes are TRBV7-9 and TRBJ2-7; TRBD1 agrees at 7 bases. The receptor's source is an adult in good health. The CDR3 DNA is TGTGCCAGCAGCTATACAAGGACAGGTCTTTCGCGCGAGCAGTACTTC. Protein sequence: CASSYTRTGLSREQYF.